This T cell receptor (beta chain) was captured in a study of OX40 agonist ivuxolimab in advanced cancers. Study findings and constraints: CD4+ T cells averaged fewer expanded clones than CD8+ T cells.

With 5 bases removed from V and 7 bases from J, the gap between germline ends came to 24 bases. Per the germline V gene, CDR1 is SEHNR and CDR2 is FQNEAQ (reference sequence). The CDR3 has 17 residues. A word on this clone: Its specificity is unknown.

Sequenced by immunoSEQ multiplex PCR; TCRdb stores in-frame clones only, minus some. The data show roughly 20,000 clones, 74% seen once. Sample: CD4+ or CD8+ T cells sorted from blood, taken in a trial of the OX40 agonist ivuxolimab. This sequence joins TRBV7-9 and TRBJ2-1; D is perhaps TRBD2 (6 bases). The TCR was taken from an adult with an advanced solid tumor such as melanoma, head and neck, liver or kidney cancer. CDR3 in amino acids: CASSPPTGDPRANEQFF. As DNA, the CDR3 is TGTGCCAGCAGCCCACCGACGGGGGACCCCAGGGCGAATGAGCAGTTCTTC. Full variable domain (rest looked up from reference TRBV7-9 and TRBJ2-1): DTGVSQNPRHKITKRGQNVTFRCDPISEHNRLYWYRQTLGQGPEFLTYFQNEAQLEKSRLLSDRFSAERPKGSFSTLEIQRTEQGDSAMYLCASSPPTGDPRANEQFFGPGTRLTVL.